Given below is one T cell receptor (beta chain) in context. Amplification of TCR beta CDR3 regions used RNA as the template. First-round RT-PCR of the TCR CDR3 relied on the HTBI primer set. From the multiplex PCR reads, TCRdb called clonotypes with MiXCR, one entry per CDR3 protein. The sample shows approximately 520,000 distinct CDR3 sequences, roughly a quarter of them seen only once. V was clipped by 3 bases and J by 2 bases, with 13 bases between them. CDR1 is SQVTM, CDR2 ANQGSEA, per germline. The CDR3 runs 15 residues. The sample originates from a study of T cells in Graves' hyperthyroidism and ophthalmopathy. Study-level background: Peripheral blood collection took place at initial diagnosis, before any treatment.

This clonotype was sampled from a woman in her 30s with Graves' ophthalmopathy. The chain couples TRBV29-1 to TRBJ2-2; D remains ambiguous. Material: blood. The CDR3 loop reads CSVESVGHNTGELFF. The CDR3 bases are TGCAGCGTTGAGTCGGTTGGGCACAACACCGGGGAGCTGTTTTTT.